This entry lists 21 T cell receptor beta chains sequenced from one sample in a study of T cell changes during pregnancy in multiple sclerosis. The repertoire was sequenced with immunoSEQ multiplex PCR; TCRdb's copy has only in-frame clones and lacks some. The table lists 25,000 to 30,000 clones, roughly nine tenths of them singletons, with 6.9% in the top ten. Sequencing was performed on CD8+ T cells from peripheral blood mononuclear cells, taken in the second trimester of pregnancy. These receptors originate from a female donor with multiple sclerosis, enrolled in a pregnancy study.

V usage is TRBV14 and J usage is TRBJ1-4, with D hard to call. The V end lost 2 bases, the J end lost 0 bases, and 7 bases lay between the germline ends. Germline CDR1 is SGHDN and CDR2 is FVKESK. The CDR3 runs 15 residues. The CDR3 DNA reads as TGTGCCAGCAGCCAAAGCGTGACAACTAATGAAAAACTGTTTTTT. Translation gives CASSQSVTTNEKLFF.

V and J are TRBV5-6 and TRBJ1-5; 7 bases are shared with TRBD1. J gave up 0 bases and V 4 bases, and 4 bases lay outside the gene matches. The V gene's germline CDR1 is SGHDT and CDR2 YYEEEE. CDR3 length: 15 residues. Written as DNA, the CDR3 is TGTGCCAGCAGCGACAGGGCTTATAGCAATCAGCCCCAGCATTTT. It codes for CASSDRAYSNQPQHF.

This chain's CDR3 is CASSLGQGWGNTEAFF. The CDR3 nucleotides are TGTGCCAGCAGCTTAGGACAGGGTTGGGGGAACACTGAAGCTTTCTTT. J is TRBJ1-1 and V is TRBV11-2; TRBD1 matches at 7 bases. V shed 1 base and J 1 base; nucleotides not matched to a gene: 6. CDR1 and CDR2 from the germline V gene are SGHAT and FQNNGV. CDR3 size: 16 residues.

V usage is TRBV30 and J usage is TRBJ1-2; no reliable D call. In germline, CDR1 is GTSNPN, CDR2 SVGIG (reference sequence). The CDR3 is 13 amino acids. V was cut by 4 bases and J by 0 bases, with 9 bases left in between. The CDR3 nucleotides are TGTGCCTGGACTTCGGGAACTAACTATGGCTACACCTTC. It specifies CAWTSGTNYGYTF.

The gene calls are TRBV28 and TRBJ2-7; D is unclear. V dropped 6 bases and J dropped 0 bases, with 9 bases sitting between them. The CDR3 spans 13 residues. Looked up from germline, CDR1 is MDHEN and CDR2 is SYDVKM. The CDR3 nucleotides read TGTGCCAGCAGCCTAGTTAGCTCCTACGAGCAGTACTTC. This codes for CASSLVSSYEQYF.

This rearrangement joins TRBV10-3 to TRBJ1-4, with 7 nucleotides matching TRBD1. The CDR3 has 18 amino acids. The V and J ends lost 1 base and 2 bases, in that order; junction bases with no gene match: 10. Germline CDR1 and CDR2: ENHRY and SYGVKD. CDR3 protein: CAISELRRDSGTNEKLFF. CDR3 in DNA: TGTGCCATCAGTGAGTTGCGCCGGGACAGTGGGACTAATGAAAAACTGTTTTTT.

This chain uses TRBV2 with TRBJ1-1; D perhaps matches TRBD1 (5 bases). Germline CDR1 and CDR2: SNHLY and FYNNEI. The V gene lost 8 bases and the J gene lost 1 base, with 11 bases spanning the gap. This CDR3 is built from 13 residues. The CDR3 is CASADRQNTEAFF. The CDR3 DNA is TGTGCCAGCGCCGACAGACAGAACACTGAAGCTTTCTTT.

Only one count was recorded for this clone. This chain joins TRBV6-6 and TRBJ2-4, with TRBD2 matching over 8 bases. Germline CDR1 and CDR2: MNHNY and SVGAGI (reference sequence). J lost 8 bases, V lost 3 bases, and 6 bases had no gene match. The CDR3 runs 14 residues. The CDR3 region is CASSYSGALDIQYF. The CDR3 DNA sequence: TGTGCCAGCAGTTATAGCGGGGCGTTGGACATTCAGTACTTC.

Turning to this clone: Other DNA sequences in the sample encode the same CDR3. The CDR3 coding sequence is TGTGCCAGCAGTGAGGCGGGAGGTACAGATACGCAGTATTTT. Its translation is CASSEAGGTDTQYF. The gene calls are TRBV6-1 and TRBJ2-3, with 8 bases identical to TRBD2. The CDR3 runs 14 residues. CDR1 is MNHNS, CDR2 SASEGT, per germline. Trimming cost V 3 bases and J 3 bases; bases outside gene matches: 2.

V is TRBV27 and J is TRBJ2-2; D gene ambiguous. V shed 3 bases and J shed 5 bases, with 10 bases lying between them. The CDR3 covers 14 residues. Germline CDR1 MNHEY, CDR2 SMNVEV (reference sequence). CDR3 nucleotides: TGTGCCAGCAGTTTCCATGAGGCAACCGGGGAGCTGTTTTTT. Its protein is CASSFHEATGELFF.

DNA of the CDR3: TGTGCCAGCAGTGACAGGGGAAATTCACCCCTCCACTTT. Its translation is CASSDRGNSPLHF. The rearrangement uses TRBV27 and TRBJ1-6; the match to TRBD1 covers 8 bases. The CDR3 runs to 13 residues. Trimming at V came to 5 bases and at J to 7 bases, leaving 1 base not matched to a gene. The germline V gene has CDR1 MNHEY and CDR2 SMNVEV (reference sequence).

For the CDR3, the DNA is TGCAGTGCTAGAGATATCGTTGAGCAGTTCTTC. It specifies CSARDIVEQFF. The rearrangement links TRBV20-1 to TRBJ2-1; D is unclear. This CDR3 region has 11 residues. CDR1 and CDR2 (germline): DFQATT, SNEGSKA (reference sequence). V dropped 0 bases and J dropped 9 bases, with 6 bases sitting between them.

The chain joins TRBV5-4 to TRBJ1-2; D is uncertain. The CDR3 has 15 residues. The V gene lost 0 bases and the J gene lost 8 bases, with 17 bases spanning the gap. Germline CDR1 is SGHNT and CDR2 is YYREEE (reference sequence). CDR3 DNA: TGTGCCAGCAGCTTGGCGCCAAAAACTATGGAGGGCTACACCTTC. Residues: CASSLAPKTMEGYTF.

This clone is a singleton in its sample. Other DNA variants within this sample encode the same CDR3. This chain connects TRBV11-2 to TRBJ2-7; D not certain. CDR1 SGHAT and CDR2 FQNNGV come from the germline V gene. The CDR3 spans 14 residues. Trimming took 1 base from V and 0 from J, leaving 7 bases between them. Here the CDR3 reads CASSLGGSSYEQYF. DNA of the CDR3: TGTGCCAGCAGCTTAGGCGGCAGCTCCTACGAGCAGTACTTC.

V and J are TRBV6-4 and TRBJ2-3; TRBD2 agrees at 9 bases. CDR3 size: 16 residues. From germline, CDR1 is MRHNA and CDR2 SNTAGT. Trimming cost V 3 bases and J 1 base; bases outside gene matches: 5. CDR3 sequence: CASSERASGGTDTQYF. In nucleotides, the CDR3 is TGTGCCAGCAGTGAGAGGGCTAGCGGGGGCACAGATACGCAGTATTTT.

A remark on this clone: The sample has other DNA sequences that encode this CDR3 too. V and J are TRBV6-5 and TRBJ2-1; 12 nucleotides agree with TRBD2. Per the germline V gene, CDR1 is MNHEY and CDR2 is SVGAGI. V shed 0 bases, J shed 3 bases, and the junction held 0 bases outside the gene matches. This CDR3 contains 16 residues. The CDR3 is CASSYSGLAGYNEQFF. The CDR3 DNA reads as TGTGCCAGCAGTTACTCGGGACTAGCGGGCTACAATGAGCAGTTCTTC.

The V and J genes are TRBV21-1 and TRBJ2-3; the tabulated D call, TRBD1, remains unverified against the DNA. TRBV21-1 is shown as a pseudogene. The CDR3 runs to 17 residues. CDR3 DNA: TGTGCCAGCAGCCCGGGACAGGCGCGGGGTAGCACAGATACGCAGTATTTT. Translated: CASSPGQARGSTDTQYF.

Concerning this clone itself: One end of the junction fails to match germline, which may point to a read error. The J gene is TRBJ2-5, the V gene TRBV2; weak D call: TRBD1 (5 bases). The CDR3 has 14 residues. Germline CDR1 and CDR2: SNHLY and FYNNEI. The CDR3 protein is CASRDPDSEETQYF. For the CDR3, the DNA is TGTGCCAGCCGTGACCCCGACAGTGAAGAGACCCAGTACTTC.

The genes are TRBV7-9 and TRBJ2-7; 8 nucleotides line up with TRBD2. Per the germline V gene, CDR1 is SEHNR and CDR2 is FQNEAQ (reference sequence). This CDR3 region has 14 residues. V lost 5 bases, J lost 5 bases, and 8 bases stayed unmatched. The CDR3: CASSQLSGVNEQYF. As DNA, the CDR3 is TGTGCCAGCAGCCAGCTTAGCGGGGTAAACGAGCAGTACTTC.

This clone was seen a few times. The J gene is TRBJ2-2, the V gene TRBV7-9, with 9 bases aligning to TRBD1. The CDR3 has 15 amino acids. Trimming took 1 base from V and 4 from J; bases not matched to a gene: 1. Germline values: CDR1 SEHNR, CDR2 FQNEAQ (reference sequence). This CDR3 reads CASSLGTGVTGELFF. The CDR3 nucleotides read TGTGCCAGCAGCTTAGGGACAGGGGTCACCGGGGAGCTGTTTTTT.

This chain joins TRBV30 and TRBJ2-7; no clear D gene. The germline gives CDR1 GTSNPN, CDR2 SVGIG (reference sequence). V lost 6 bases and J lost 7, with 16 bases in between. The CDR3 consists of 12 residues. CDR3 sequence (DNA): TGTGCCTGCTCAGGATCCCTGATTGAGCAGTACTTC. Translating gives CACSGSLIEQYF.